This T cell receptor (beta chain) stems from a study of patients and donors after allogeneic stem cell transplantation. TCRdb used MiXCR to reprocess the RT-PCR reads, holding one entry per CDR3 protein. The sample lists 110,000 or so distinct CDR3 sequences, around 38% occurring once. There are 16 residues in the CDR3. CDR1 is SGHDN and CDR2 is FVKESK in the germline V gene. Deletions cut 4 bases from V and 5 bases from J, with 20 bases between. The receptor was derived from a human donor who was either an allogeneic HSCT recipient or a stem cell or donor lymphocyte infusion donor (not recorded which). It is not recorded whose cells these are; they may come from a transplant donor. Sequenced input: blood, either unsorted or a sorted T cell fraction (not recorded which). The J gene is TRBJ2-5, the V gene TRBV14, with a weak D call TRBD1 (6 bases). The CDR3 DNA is TGTGCCAGCAGCCGCCCGGGACAAAAGGGAGTGGAGACCCAGTACTTC. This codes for CASSRPGQKGVETQYF.